This T cell receptor beta chain is from a study of identifying expanded T cells in peripheral blood. TCRdb keeps only in-frame clones here, not all; method: immunoSEQ multiplex PCR. The repertoire holds 84,000 or so clones, with 80% to 90% as singletons. The germline V gene encodes CDR1 LGHNA and CDR2 YSLEER. The CDR3 length is 16 residues. Trimming stripped 3 bases from V and 5 bases from J, with 16 bases between. The J gene is TRBJ2-2, the V gene TRBV4-3, with TRBD1 as a possible D gene (6 bases). Material for sequencing was blood. The sequence came from a person aged 18 to 75 in good health. For the CDR3, the DNA is TGCGCCAGCAGCCAGTACTACACTCAGGGGACCGGGGAGCTGTTTTTT. The encoded protein is CASSQYYTQGTGELFF.